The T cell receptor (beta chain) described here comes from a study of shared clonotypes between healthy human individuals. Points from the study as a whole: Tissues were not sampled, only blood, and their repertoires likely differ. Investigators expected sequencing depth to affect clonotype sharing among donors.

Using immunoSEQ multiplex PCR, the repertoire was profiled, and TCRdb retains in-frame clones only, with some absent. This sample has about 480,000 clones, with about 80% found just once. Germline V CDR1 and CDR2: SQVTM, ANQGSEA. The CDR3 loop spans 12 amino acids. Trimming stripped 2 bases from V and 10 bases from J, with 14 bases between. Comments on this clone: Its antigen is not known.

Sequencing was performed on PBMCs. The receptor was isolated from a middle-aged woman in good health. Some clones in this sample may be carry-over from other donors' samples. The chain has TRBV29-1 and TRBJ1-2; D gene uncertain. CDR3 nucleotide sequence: TGCAGCGTTGAATCGGTAACTGGGGTCTACACCTTC. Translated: CSVESVTGVYTF.